Here is one TCR beta chain with its context. In the authors' methods: For nucleated cells, counts were estimated from reference gene primer amplification. Only in-frame clones appear in the TCRdb table, and some are missing; sequencing was by immunoSEQ multiplex PCR. V and J calls plus clone size are reproduced from that table; the DNA served to infer D and trimming. Counted here are about 400,000 clones, more than 70% occurring once; the ten biggest clones make up more than 1%. The data were taken from a study of blood T cell repertoires in COVID-19. On the study more broadly: Samples came from the United States, Italy and Spain, spanning acute and convalescent COVID-19. Sources were T cells, B-cell-depleted T cells, or PBMCs; the material itself was cDNA or gDNA.

The CDR3 contains 17 residues. Germline V gene lookup returns CDR1 SGHRS and CDR2 YFSETQ. V lost 6 bases to trimming and J lost 2 bases, with 24 bases between them. This rearrangement joins TRBV5-1 to TRBJ2-7; D remains unclear. The clonotype comes from a man aged 35 to 55 with acute or convalescent COVID-19. Sequenced: peripheral blood. The CDR3 DNA reads TGCGCCAGCACTCCCTTGAATATTCCCCAGCGAACCTACGAGCAGTACTTC. Translation: CASTPLNIPQRTYEQYF.